The clone carrying this TCR beta chain was observed once. Antigen unknown. 60 Vbeta and 13 Jbeta primers were used in PCR. Assay: immunoSEQ multiplex PCR; the TCRdb copy retains only in-frame clones and omits some. The sample holds about 100,000 clones; about 80% are singletons and the top ten take 6% to 8%. Trimming cost V 5 bases and J 0 bases; bases outside gene matches: 4. CDR3 size: 14 residues. Germline CDR1 reads MNHNS; CDR2 reads SASEGT. The data derive from a study of cytomegalovirus exposure and HLA in healthy donors. This cohort consisted of healthy bone marrow donors. Study outcomes and limitations: A later analysis associated 16,000 or so TCR beta sequences with HLA alleles at a 0.05 false discovery rate. Most subjects' HLA-A and HLA-B alleles were reportedly predicted from TCR beta sequences.

The sequence derives from a man aged 25 to 45 in good health and CMV-seronegative. The rearrangement uses TRBV6-1 and TRBJ2-7; 7 bases align to TRBD1. Sequencing used PBMCs. CDR3 sequence reads: CASSFSGGSYEQYF. CDR3 in DNA: TGTGCCAGCAGTTTCTCAGGGGGCTCCTACGAGCAGTACTTC.